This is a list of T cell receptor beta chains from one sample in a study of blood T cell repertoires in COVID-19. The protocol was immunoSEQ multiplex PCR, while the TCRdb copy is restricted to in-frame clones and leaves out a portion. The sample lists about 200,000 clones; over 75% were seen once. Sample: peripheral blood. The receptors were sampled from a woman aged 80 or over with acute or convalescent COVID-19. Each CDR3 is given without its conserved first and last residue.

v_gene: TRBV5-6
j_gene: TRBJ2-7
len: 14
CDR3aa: ASSFGLAGEVYEQY

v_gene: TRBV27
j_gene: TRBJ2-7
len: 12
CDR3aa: ASRPWQGTYEQY

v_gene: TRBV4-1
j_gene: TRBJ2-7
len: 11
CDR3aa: ASSQDRGLEQY

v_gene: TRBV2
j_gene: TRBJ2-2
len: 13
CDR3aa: ASSGLAENTGELF

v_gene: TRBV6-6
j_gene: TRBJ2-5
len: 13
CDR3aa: ASSPLSRARETQY

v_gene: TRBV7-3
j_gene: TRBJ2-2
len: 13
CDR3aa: ASSLFSGNTGELF

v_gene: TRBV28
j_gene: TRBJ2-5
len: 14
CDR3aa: ASSFRGREGRETQY

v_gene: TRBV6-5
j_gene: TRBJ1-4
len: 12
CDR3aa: ASRGTSGSEKLF

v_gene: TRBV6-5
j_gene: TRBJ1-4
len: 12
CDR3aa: ASSYGRANEKLF

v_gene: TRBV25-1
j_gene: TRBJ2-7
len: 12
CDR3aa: ASSEFGGLYEQY

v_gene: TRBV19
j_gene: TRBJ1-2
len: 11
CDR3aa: ASRDRGAYGYT

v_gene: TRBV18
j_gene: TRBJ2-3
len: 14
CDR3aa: ASSPPKAGITDTQY

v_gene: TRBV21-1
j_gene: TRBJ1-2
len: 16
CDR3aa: ASIPHKTGKGFMYGYT

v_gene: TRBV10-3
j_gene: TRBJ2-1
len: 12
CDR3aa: AIRGQVTSNEQF

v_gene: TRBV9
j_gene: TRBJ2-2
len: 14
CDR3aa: ASSVATSAHNGELF

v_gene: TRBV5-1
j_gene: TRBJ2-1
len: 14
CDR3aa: ASSTLGLAGVNEQF

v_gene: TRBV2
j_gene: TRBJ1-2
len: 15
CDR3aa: ASSGFRLFGESYGYT

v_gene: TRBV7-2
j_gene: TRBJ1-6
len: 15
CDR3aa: ASSWNSLSSYNSPLH

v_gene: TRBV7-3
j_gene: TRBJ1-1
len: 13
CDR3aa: ASSLMATGITEAF

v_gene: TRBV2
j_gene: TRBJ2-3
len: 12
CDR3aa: ASSRQGYEDTQY

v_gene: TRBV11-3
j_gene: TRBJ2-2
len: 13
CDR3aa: ASSSDSLNTGELF

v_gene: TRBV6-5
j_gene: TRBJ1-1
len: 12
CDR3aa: ASRVATENTEAF

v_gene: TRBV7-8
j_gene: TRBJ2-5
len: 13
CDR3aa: ASSNLGTRQETQY

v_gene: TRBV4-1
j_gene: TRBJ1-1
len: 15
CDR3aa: ASSRLAGQAQNTEAF

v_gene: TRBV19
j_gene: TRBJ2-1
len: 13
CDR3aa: ASRDSPSSYNEQF

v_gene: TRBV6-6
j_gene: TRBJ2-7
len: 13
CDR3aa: ASSRTSGSSYEQY

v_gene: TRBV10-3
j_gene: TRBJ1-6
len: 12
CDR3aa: AIQRDRANSPLH

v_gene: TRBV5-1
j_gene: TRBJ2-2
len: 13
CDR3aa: ASSAQGGNTGELF

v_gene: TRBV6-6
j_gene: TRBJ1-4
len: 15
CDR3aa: ASSLRDRAPTDEKLF

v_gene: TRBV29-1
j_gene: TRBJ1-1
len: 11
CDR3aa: SGHQGGDTEAF

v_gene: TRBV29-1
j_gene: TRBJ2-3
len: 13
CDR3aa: SEYTRDTHSDTQY

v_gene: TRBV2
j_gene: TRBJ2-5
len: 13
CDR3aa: ASSGTSGGGETQY

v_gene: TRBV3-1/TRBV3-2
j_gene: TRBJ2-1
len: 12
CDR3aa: ASSQPGHYNEQF

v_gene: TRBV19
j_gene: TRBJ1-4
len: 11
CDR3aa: ASSETLNEKLF

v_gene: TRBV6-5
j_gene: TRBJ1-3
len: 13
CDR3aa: ASRKTGNSGNTIY

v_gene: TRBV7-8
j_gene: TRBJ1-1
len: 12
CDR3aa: ASSLARANTEAF

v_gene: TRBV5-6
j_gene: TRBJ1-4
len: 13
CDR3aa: ASQSPAGANEKLF

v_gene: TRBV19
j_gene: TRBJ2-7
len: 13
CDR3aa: ASSIRGQGGYEQY

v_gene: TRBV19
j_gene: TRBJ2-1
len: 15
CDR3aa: ASSPSPRTGTYNEQF

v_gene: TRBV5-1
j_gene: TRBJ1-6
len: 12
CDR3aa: ASRRDRGDSPLH

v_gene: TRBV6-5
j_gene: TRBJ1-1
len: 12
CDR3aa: ASSYEQGATEAF

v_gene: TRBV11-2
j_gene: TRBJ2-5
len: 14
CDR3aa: ASTPTGAGGGETQY

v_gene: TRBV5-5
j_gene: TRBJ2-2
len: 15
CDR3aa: ASSGGQGVMNTGELF

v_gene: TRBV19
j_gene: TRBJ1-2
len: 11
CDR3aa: ASSPRQGYGYT

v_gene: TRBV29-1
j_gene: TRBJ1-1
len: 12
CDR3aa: SVAEQGAGGGAF

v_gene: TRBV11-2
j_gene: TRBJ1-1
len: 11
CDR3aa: ASSLRDTPEAF

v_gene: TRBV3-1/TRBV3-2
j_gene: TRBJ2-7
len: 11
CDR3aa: ASSLLGSYEQY

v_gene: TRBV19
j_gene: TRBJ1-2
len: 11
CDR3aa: ASLRTGGYGYT

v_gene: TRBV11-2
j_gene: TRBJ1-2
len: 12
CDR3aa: ASSSSTGNYGYT

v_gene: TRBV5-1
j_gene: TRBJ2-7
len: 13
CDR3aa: ASSLAVAGGGEQY

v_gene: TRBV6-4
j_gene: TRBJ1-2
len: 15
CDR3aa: ASSGPTGANVRYGYT

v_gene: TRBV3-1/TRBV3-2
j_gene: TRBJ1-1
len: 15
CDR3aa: ASSPRRPALKNTEAF

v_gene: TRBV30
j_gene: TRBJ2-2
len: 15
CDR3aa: AWRPAGGPAGTGELF

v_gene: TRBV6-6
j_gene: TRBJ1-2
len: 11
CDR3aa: ASSQQGTYGYT

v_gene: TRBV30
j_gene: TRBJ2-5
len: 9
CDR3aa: AWSVRVTQY

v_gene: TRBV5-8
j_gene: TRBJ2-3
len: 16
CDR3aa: ASSLALVLAGASDTQY

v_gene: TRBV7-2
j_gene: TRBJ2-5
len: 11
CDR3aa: ASSGLSTETQY

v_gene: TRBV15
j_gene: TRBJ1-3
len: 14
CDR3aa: ATSSDRSFSGNTIY

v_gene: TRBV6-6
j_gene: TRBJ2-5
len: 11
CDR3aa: ASSPTRQETQY